Presented here are 15 T cell receptor beta chains from one specimen sequenced in a study of blood T cell repertoires in COVID-19. Assay used: immunoSEQ multiplex PCR; TCRdb lists only in-frame clones, some missing. Of about 160,000 clones in the sample, around 75% were seen once. Sequenced: peripheral blood. Receptors originate from a woman of 80 years or more with acute or convalescent COVID-19.

This clone was seen a handful of times. The gene calls are TRBV23-1 and TRBJ2-7; TRBD1 might be the D (6 bases). TRBV23-1 has ORF status, its function being uncertain. The CDR3 length is 13 residues. The ends were cut back, 7 bases at V and 5 bases at J, with 15 bases in the middle. The CDR3 DNA is TGCGCCAGCACCCCAGGGACACCCGACGAGCAGTACTTC. Residues: CASTPGTPDEQYF.

The V call is TRBV28, the J call TRBJ1-5, with 8 nucleotides matching TRBD1. CDR1 is MDHEN, CDR2 SYDVKM, per germline. The V segment lost 6 bases and the J segment 0 bases; nucleotides outside the gene matches: 10. CDR3 length: 17 residues. The CDR3 DNA is TGTGCCAGCAGAACGGCTGGGACAGGCAATAGCAATCAGCCCCAGCATTTT. Its protein is CASRTAGTGNSNQPQHF. The full variable domain, with the rest looked up from reference TRBV28 and TRBJ1-5, is DVKVTQSSRYLVKRTGEKVFLECVQDMDHENMFWYRQDPGLGLRLIYFSYDVKMKEKGDIPEGYSVSREKKERFSLILESASTNQTSMYLCASRTAGTGNSNQPQHFGDGTRLSIL.

The V gene is TRBV3-1 (or the pseudogene TRBV3-2), the J gene TRBJ1-1, with D uncertain. Trimming cost V 6 bases and J 2 bases, with 10 bases left between them. CDR3 length: 13 amino acids. CDR1 is LGHDT, CDR2 YNNKEL, per germline (reference sequence). CDR3: CASSQNRNTEAFF. The CDR3, as DNA: TGTGCCAGCAGTCAAAACAGAAACACTGAAGCTTTCTTT.

The J gene is TRBJ1-6, the V gene TRBV6-5; a weak D match, TRBD1 (5 bases). CDR1 and CDR2 from the germline V gene are MNHEY and SVGAGI. The V and J ends lost 2 bases and 11 bases respectively, with 10 bases between them. The CDR3 totals 13 residues. The CDR3 DNA follows: TGTGCCAGCAGTTACAACGGGGGTCCACCCCTCCACTTT. Its translation is CASSYNGGPPLHF.

The chain combines TRBV30 with TRBJ2-7, with D maybe TRBD2 (6 bases). V was pared by 3 bases and J by 5 bases, with 14 bases between. Germline-derived CDR1 and CDR2 are GTSNPN and SVGIG (reference sequence). The CDR3 runs to 13 residues. The CDR3: CAWSWGETHEQYF. Written as DNA, the CDR3 is TGTGCCTGGAGCTGGGGGGAGACCCACGAGCAGTACTTC.

This clone was picked up one time. V is TRBV19 and J is TRBJ1-4, with D possibly TRBD1 on 6 matching bases. Germline loops: CDR1 LNHDA, CDR2 SQIVND (reference sequence). The CDR3 runs to 15 residues. Between the trimmed V and J ends, which lost 5 bases and 5 bases, there was a span of 15 bases. In nucleotides, the CDR3 is TGTGCCAGTAGTCTACAGGGTCTTACGAATGAAAAACTGTTTTTT. Translating it yields CASSLQGLTNEKLFF. The full variable domain, its missing parts supplied by reference TRBV19 and TRBJ1-4, is DGGITQSPKYLFRKEGQNVTLSCEQNLNHDAMYWYRQDPGQGLRLIYYSQIVNDFQKGDIAEGYSVSREKKESFPLTVTSAQKNPTAFYLCASSLQGLTNEKLFFGSGTQLSVL.

The chain is built from TRBV10-2 and TRBJ1-2; D remains unclear. This CDR3 region has 13 residues. V shed 2 bases and J shed 4 bases, with 8 bases lying between them. Germline CDR1 WSHSY, CDR2 SAAADI. Here the CDR3 DNA reads TGCGCCAGCAGTGAGGGCAGCGTCTATGGCTACACCTTC. Amino acids: CASSEGSVYGYTF.

As for this clone: The sample has other DNA sequences that encode this CDR3 too. This rearrangement joins TRBV5-1 to TRBJ2-2; 7 bases align to TRBD1. CDR3 size: 14 residues. V trimming: 4 bases; J trimming: 1 base; junction bases outside the gene matches: 1. Germline CDR1 and CDR2: SGHRS and YFSETQ. The CDR3 DNA reads as TGCGCCAGCAGCGGGACAGAGAACACCGGGGAGCTGTTTTTT. Its protein is CASSGTENTGELFF.

The sample holds one count of this clone. The CDR3 sequence: CASSLRAGGPRRTDTQYF. DNA for the CDR3: TGTGCCAGCAGCTTAAGAGCGGGGGGGCCCAGACGCACAGATACGCAGTATTTT. The chain employs TRBV7-9 and TRBJ2-3, with 10 bases identical to TRBD2. CDR3 length: 18 amino acids. Germline CDR1 SEHNR, CDR2 FQNEAQ (reference sequence). Germline trimming cut 2 bases from V and 1 base from J; bases unmatched to any gene: 9.

This chain connects TRBV6-5 to TRBJ1-1; D uncertain. Deletions cut 0 bases from V and 1 base from J, with 3 bases between. CDR1 and CDR2 (germline): MNHEY, SVGAGI. The CDR3 is 13 amino acids. The CDR3 protein is CASSYSRNTEAFF. The CDR3 DNA sequence: TGTGCCAGCAGTTACTCCAGGAACACTGAAGCTTTCTTT.

This sequence joins TRBV5-4 and TRBJ2-7; 8 nucleotides agree with TRBD1. The CDR3 has 16 amino acids. Germline values: CDR1 SGHNT, CDR2 YYREEE (reference sequence). The J segment lost 1 base and the V segment lost 4 bases, leaving 10 bases of the junction unmatched. In DNA, the CDR3 is TGTGCCAGCAGCCAAGGGGGACAGGTCGGATCCTACGAGCAGTACTTC. It encodes CASSQGGQVGSYEQYF.

The rearrangement links TRBV27 to TRBJ1-1; the D gene is possibly TRBD1 (6 bases). V shed 4 bases and J shed 0 bases, with 15 bases lying between them. Germline loops: CDR1 MNHEY, CDR2 SMNVEV (reference sequence). The CDR3 spans 16 residues. The CDR3 nucleotides read TGTGCCAGCAGTTCCTTTCGAGGGGGAGTGAACACTGAAGCTTTCTTT. Amino acids: CASSSFRGGVNTEAFF.

The rearrangement links TRBV28 to TRBJ2-1; 8 bases agree with TRBD2. Germline V lookup: CDR1 MDHEN, CDR2 SYDVKM. The CDR3 is 16 residues long. Unmatched junction bases numbered 7, after V lost 2 bases and J lost 4 bases. The CDR3 DNA is TGTGCCAGCAGTTTAGGGGGAGCGGGAGAATACAATGAGCAGTTCTTC. Amino acids: CASSLGGAGEYNEQFF.

The chain employs TRBV19 and TRBJ2-2; 12 nucleotides align to TRBD2. With V trimmed by 6 bases and J by 6 bases, 5 bases remained unmatched. CDR3 length equals 15 residues. The germline gives CDR1 LNHDA, CDR2 SQIVND (reference sequence). Here the CDR3 reads CASRSPSGRAGELFF. CDR3 nucleotide sequence: TGTGCCAGTAGATCCCCTAGCGGGAGGGCCGGGGAGCTGTTTTTT.

The rearrangement links TRBV28 to TRBJ2-5, with 9 positions matching TRBD2. The CDR3 sequence is 18 residues long. Germline values: CDR1 MDHEN, CDR2 SYDVKM. The J segment lost 5 bases and the V segment lost 1 base, leaving 14 bases of the junction unmatched. CDR3 protein: CASSLSSGLGTSLETQYF. The CDR3 bases are TGTGCCAGCAGTTTATCTTCCGGGCTGGGGACTAGCCTGGAGACCCAGTACTTC.